A selection of T cell receptor beta chains follows, all from one sample in a study of beta chain features in type 1 diabetes. Assay used: immunoSEQ multiplex PCR; TCRdb lists only in-frame clones, some missing. The data show almost 350,000 clones, roughly 8% seen once. What was sequenced was central memory CD4+ T cells from blood. These receptors originate from a woman aged 18 to 35 in good health. Both conserved end residues are part of each CDR3. A D gene is named only where the DNA matches it firmly. Rows may omit the clone size; those that give it use once, few, many or a size class.

>-|-|TRBV5-6|TRBJ2-5
CASSLVELQETQYF
TGTGCCAGCAGCTTGGTAGAGCTTCAAGAGACCCAGTACTTC
>TRBD2|many|TRBV4-2|TRBJ2-5
CASSSRTSGNLQETQYF
TGTGCCAGCAGCTCCCGGACTAGCGGGAACCTCCAAGAGACCCAGTACTTC
>-|few|TRBV7-9|TRBJ2-1
CASSLNVHEQFF
TGTGCCAGCAGCCTAAACGTTCATGAGCAGTTCTTC
>-|-|TRBV25-1|TRBJ2-2
CASSEYGGNTGELFF
TGTGCCAGCAGTGAATACGGGGGAAACACCGGGGAGCTGTTTTTT
>TRBD1|-|TRBV11-2|TRBJ2-2
CASSLQGAPGELFF
TGTGCCAGCAGCTTACAGGGGGCACCCGGGGAGCTGTTTTTT
>-|few|TRBV7-2|TRBJ1-1
CASSAGNTEAFF
TGTGCCAGCAGCGCAGGGAACACTGAAGCTTTCTTT
>TRBD2|-|TRBV4-3|TRBJ2-7
CASSQDRLAGRYEQYF
TGCGCCAGCAGCCAAGACCGACTAGCGGGGCGCTACGAGCAGTACTTC
>TRBD1|many|TRBV10-3|TRBJ1-1
CAIRPGQGASEAFF
TGTGCCATCAGGCCGGGACAGGGGGCTTCTGAAGCTTTCTTT
>-|few|TRBV9|TRBJ1-1
CASSEQGNTEAFF
TGTGCCAGCAGCGAACAGGGGAACACTGAAGCTTTCTTT
>TRBD2|few|TRBV7-9|TRBJ2-7
CASSPRRLAGPSYEQYF
TGTGCCAGCAGCCCGCGTAGGCTAGCGGGACCTTCCTACGAGCAGTACTTC
>-|-|TRBV28|TRBJ1-1
CASSSTSKGTFGTEAFF
TGTGCCAGCAGTTCAACCTCCAAAGGGACCTTTGGGACTGAAGCTTTCTTT
>-|-|TRBV19|TRBJ1-2
CASSERDEALYGYTF
TGTGCCAGTAGTGAAAGGGACGAAGCCCTCTATGGCTACACCTTC
>-|-|TRBV5-6|TRBJ1-3
CASSLGPGGPGNTIYF
TGTGCCAGCAGCTTGGGGCCCGGTGGTCCTGGAAACACCATATATTTT
>TRBD1|few|TRBV7-8|TRBJ2-5
CASSGQGWQETQYF
TGTGCCAGCAGCGGACAGGGGTGGCAAGAGACCCAGTACTTC
>-|-|TRBV6-1|TRBJ2-1
CASRPVSTYNEQFF
TGTGCCAGCAGGCCCGTCTCTACCTACAATGAGCAGTTCTTC
>-|many|TRBV28|TRBJ1-1
CASNPGAWAEAFF
TGTGCCAGCAACCCAGGGGCCTGGGCTGAAGCTTTCTTT
>TRBD1|few|TRBV5-1|TRBJ2-2
CASSRDSNTGELFF
TGCGCCAGCAGCCGGGACAGCAACACCGGGGAGCTGTTTTTT
>-|-|TRBV6-6|TRBJ2-1
CASSYTGQSYNEQFF
TGTGCCAGCAGTTACACCGGGCAGTCGTACAATGAGCAGTTCTTC
>-|-|TRBV5-6|TRBJ2-5
CASSLGRLDQETQYF
TGTGCCAGCAGCTTGGGCAGACTTGACCAAGAGACCCAGTACTTC
>-|-|TRBV4-1|TRBJ2-5
CASSPQGQEETQYF
TGCGCCAGCAGCCCCCAAGGGCAGGAAGAGACCCAGTACTTC
>-|many|TRBV10-3|TRBJ2-5
CAISAEIGETQYF
TGTGCCATCAGTGCGGAGATTGGAGAGACCCAGTACTTC
>TRBD1|few|TRBV6-5|TRBJ1-2
CASSPSGTARTF
TGTGCCAGCAGCCCTAGCGGGACAGCTCGGACCTTC
>-|few|TRBV7-2|TRBJ2-1
CASSFSQTEQFF
TGTGCCAGCAGCTTTTCTCAGACTGAGCAGTTCTTC
>-|many|TRBV7-2|TRBJ2-3
CASSSTPSTDTQYF
TGTGCCAGCAGCTCGACCCCTAGCACAGATACGCAGTATTTT
>-|-|TRBV2|TRBJ2-6
CASSDGTGANVLTF
TGTGCCAGCAGTGACGGGACTGGGGCCAACGTCCTGACTTTC
>TRBD2|few|TRBV19|TRBJ2-1
CASSMSGLAGDNEQFF
TGTGCCAGTAGTATGAGCGGACTAGCGGGAGATAATGAGCAGTTCTTC
>-|many|TRBV9|TRBJ1-4
CASSVGRFGDEKLFF
TGTGCCAGCAGCGTAGGGCGCTTCGGGGATGAAAAACTGTTTTTT
>TRBD2|-|TRBV4-2|TRBJ2-7
CASSLGTSDYEQYF
TGTGCCAGCAGCCTCGGGACTAGCGACTACGAGCAGTACTTC
>-|few|TRBV4-3|TRBJ2-3
CASSQGDRDPLFLFTDTQYF
TGCGCCAGCAGCCAGGGGGACCGGGACCCACTTTTTCTGTTCACAGATACGCAGTATTTT
>-|many|TRBV11-2|TRBJ2-4
CASSLVSGGGGKDIQYF
TGTGCCAGCAGCTTAGTTAGTGGCGGTGGTGGTAAGGACATTCAGTACTTC
>-|-|TRBV5-1|TRBJ1-2
CASSLVLGDGYTF
TGCGCCAGCAGCTTGGTTTTAGGGGATGGCTACACCTTC
>TRBD2|-|TRBV9|TRBJ2-1
CASSARDYTYNEQFF
TGTGCCAGCAGCGCAAGGGACTACACATACAATGAGCAGTTCTTC
>TRBD1|-|TRBV10-3|TRBJ2-1
CAIRTGDNEQFF
TGTGCCATCAGGACAGGGGACAATGAGCAGTTCTTC
>-|-|TRBV7-2|TRBJ2-7
CASSLAQTYEQYF
TGTGCCAGCAGCTTAGCGCAAACCTACGAGCAGTACTTC
>TRBD2|-|TRBV4-2|TRBJ2-3
CASSQSGGTGGDTQYF
TGTGCCAGCAGCCAAAGCGGGGGGACGGGGGGAGATACGCAGTATTTT
>-|few|TRBV7-3|TRBJ2-6
CASSLLGFSGANVLTF
TGTGCCAGCAGCTTATTAGGGTTCTCTGGGGCCAACGTCCTGACTTTC
>-|-|TRBV9|TRBJ2-1
CASSHGLATYNEQFF
TGTGCCAGCTCCCATGGGCTAGCGACGTACAATGAGCAGTTCTTC
>TRBD1|-|TRBV29-1|TRBJ1-1
CSVAGQGLRAFF
TGCAGCGTTGCGGGACAGGGGCTTCGAGCTTTCTTT
>-|-|TRBV9|TRBJ2-6
CASSVGGYGANVLTF
TGTGCCAGCAGCGTAGGAGGTTACGGGGCCAACGTCCTGACTTTC
>TRBD1|many|TRBV28|TRBJ2-3
CASSSSGTGAVNTQYF
TGTGCCAGCAGTTCCTCCGGGACAGGGGCTGTGAATACGCAGTATTTT
>-|-|TRBV7-2|TRBJ1-3
CASSLDRASSGNTIYF
TGTGCCAGCAGCTTAGATCGGGCCAGCTCTGGAAACACCATATATTTT
>-|-|TRBV7-6|TRBJ2-2
CASSPLGVLPGELFF
TGTGCCAGCAGTCCGCTGGGAGTCTTGCCCGGGGAGCTGTTTTTT
>-|few|TRBV28|TRBJ1-2
CASSPAGTLYGYTF
TGTGCCAGCAGTCCGGCGGGCACTCTCTATGGCTACACCTTC